This T cell receptor (beta chain) was recovered during a study of identical twins. Study-wide findings and caveats: Out-of-frame beta sequences exhibited a weaker degree of excess twin sharing. Rather than following the same donors, the conclusions depended on cross-sectional statistical analysis.

TCRdb processed the 5' RACE reads anew with MiXCR; each CDR3 protein has one entry. The table has some 900,000 distinct CDR3 sequences, more than 9% seen once; the top ten hold around 1.5%. This clonotype showed up just a few times. Its antigen is unidentified. All donors comprised healthy Caucasians. The CDR3 is made up of 13 amino acids. The germline gives CDR1 MGHRA, CDR2 YSYEKL. With 0 bases removed from V and 4 bases from J, the gap between germline ends came to 7 bases. Another study also made use of these data, one on yellow fever vaccine responses in identical twins.

The origin of this receptor is a woman younger than 35 in good health. What was sequenced was PBMCs. This chain uses TRBV4-1 with TRBJ2-7, with D tentatively TRBD1 (5 bases). The CDR3 DNA follows: TGCGCCAGCAGCCAAGATTACAGGTACGAGCAGTACTTC. Translation gives CASSQDYRYEQYF.